This T cell receptor beta chain is from a study of blood T cell repertoires in COVID-19 (dated by TCRdb to the early 2020s). About the full investigation: Samples from collaborators originated in the United States, Italy and Spain and spanned both the acute and convalescent phases of COVID-19. The samples were drawn from two sources: the first 160 participants of the ongoing ImmuneRACE study, and 1,000 to 1,500 subjects contributed by 6 global collaborators. The dataset comprised deeply sampled blood TCRbeta repertoires from subjects exposed to, actively infected with, or recovered from COVID-19. HLA class I and class II types, where available, came from metadata supplied by the sample provider rather than from assay-based typing. The material from the prospective study consisted of cDNA or gDNA derived from T cells, B-cell-depleted T cells, or PBMCs. The repertoires were released in a freely available public database meant as a resource for research on the immune response to SARS-CoV-2. Sample metadata almost always included a de-identified subject ID, COVID-19 status, age in years and sex.

The CDR3 has 19 amino acids, counting the end cysteine and phenylalanine. The read is trimmed to its CDR3 DNA, 57 bases read in frame from base 1. Whole blood was collected in K2EDTA tubes by collaborating institutions according to the institutions' own protocols. Collaborator samples were shipped for TCRbeta analysis as frozen whole blood, isolated PBMCs, or DNA extracted from either sample type. In regard to this clone: Its target antigen remains unknown. Base qualities are not provided; no much larger clone lies one nucleotide away.

General study outcomes and caveats: How much clinical and demographic metadata was included differed by source and by participant, and the metadata was provided uncurated.

The immunoSEQ Assay, a bias-controlled multiplex PCR, was used to amplify TCRbeta CDR3 regions from genomic DNA. From the authors' description of their analysis: The number of nucleated cells in each sample was estimated from the amplification of reference gene primers within the assay. To quantify the absolute abundance of each unique TCRbeta CDR3 rearrangement, sequence reads were collapsed and filtered. Productive Simpson clonality was computed per sample as the square root of Simpson's diversity index over productive rearrangements. This is the immuneACCESS table as TCRdb keeps it, with only in-frame sequences that have V and J called. A part of the clones is gone; compared with another copy, unresolved V genes explain less than half, and the rest is unexplained. V, J and clone size are taken as reported in that table, and D and trimming were inferred from the DNA itself. The table for this sample lists roughly 80,000 clones; approximately 76% of them were counted only once. The top ten constitute around a sixth of the sample.

This clonotype was sampled from a man between 65 and 85 years old with active or convalescent COVID-19. The chain is assembled from TRBV21-1 and TRBJ1-6; TRBD1 is the table's D call, not checked against the DNA. TRBV21-1 is listed as a pseudogene. Sequencing was performed on peripheral blood. The CDR3 corresponds to CASSTRTKKLSSYNSPLHF. In nucleotide form, the sequence is TGTGCCAGCAGCACCCGGACAAAAAAATTAAGCTCCTATAATTCACCCCTCCACTTT.